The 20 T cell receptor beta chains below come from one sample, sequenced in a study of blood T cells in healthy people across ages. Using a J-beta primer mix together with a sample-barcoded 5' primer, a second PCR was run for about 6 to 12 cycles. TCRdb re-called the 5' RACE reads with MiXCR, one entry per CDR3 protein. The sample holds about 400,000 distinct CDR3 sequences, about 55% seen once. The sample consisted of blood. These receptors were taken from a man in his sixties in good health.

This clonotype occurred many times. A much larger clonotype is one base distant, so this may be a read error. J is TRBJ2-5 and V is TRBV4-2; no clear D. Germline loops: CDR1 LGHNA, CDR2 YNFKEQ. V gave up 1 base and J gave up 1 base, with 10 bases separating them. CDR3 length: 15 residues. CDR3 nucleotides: TGTGCCAGCAGCCAAGCCCGAGCGAGCCAAGAGACCCAGTACTTC. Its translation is CASSQARASQETQYF.

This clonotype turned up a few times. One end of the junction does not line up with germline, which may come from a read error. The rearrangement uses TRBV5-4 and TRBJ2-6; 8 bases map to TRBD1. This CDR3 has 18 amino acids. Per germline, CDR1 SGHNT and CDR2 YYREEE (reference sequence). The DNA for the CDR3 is TGTGCCAGCAGCTTGGACACAGGGGGGCCGGTTGGGACCAACGTCCTGACTTTC. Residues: CASSLDTGGPVGTNVLTF. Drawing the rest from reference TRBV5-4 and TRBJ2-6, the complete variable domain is ETGVTQSPTHLIKTRGQQVTLRCSSQSGHNTVSWYQQALGQGPQFIFQYYREEENGRGNFPPRFSGLQFPNYSSELNVNALELDDSALYLCASSLDTGGPVGTNVLTFGAGSRLTVL.

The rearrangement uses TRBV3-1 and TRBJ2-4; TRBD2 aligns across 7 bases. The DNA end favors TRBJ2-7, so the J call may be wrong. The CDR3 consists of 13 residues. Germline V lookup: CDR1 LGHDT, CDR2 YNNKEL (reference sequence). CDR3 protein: CASSQSAGAEQYF. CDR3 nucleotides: TGTGCCAGCAGCCAATCCGCGGGAGCCGAGCAGTACTTC.

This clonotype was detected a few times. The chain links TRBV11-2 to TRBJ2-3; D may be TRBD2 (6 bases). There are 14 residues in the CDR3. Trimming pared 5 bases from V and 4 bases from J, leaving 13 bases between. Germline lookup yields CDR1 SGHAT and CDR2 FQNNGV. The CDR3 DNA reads TGTGCCAGCAGCGTGCTAGCGAAGCCAGATACGCAGTATTTT. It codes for CASSVLAKPDTQYF.

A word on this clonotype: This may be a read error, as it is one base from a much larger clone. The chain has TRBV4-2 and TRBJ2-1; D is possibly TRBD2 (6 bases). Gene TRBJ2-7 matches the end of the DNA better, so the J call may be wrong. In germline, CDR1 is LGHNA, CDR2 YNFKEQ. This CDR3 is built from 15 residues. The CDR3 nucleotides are TGTGCCAGCAGCCAGGGACCTAGCGCCGACAATGAGCAGTACTTC. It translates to CASSQGPSADNEQYF.

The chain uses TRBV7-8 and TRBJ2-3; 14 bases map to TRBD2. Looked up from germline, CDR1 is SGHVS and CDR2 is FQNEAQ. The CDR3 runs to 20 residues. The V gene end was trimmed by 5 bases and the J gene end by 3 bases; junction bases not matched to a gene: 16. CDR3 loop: CASSPLGGLAGGGLTDTQYF. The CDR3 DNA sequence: TGTGCCAGCAGCCCTTTGGGTGGACTAGCGGGAGGAGGGTTGACAGATACGCAGTATTTT.

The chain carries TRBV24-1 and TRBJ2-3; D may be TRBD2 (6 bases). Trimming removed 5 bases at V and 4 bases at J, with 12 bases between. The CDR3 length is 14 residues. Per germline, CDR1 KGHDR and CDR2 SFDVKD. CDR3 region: CATSAGGPSDTQYF. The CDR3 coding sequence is TGTGCCACCAGTGCCGGGGGTCCCTCAGATACGCAGTATTTT.

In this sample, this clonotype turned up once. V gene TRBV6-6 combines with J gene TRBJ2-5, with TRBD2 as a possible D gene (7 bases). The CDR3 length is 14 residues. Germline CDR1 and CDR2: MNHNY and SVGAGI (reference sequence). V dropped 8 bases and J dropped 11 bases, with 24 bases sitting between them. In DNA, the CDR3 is TGTGCCAGCCTCGAAGGGGGGGCTGGGAATGAGCAGTACTTC. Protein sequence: CASLEGGAGNEQYF.

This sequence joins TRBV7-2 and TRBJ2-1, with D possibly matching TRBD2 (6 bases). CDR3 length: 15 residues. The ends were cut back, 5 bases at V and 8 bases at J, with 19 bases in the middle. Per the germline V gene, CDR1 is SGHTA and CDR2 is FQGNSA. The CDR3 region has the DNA TGTGCCAGCAGCCCTAGGCGGGACCGATTCGATGAGCAGTTCTTC. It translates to CASSPRRDRFDEQFF. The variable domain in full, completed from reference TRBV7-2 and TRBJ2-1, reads GAGVSQSPSNKVTEKGKDVELRCDPISGHTALYWYRQSLGQGLEFLIYFQGNSAPDKSGLPSDRFSAERTGGSVSTLTIQRTQQEDSAVYLCASSPRRDRFDEQFFGPGTRLTVL.

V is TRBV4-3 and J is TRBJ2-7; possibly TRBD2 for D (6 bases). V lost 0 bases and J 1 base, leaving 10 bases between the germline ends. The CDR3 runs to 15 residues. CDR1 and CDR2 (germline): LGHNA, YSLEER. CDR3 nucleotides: TGCGCCAGCAGCCAAGATAGCGGCAAGTCCTACGAGCAGTACTTC. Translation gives CASSQDSGKSYEQYF.

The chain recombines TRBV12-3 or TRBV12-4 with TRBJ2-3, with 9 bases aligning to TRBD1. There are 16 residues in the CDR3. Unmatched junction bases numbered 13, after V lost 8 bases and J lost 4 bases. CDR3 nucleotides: TGTGCCAGCTCCCCTCGGGGGACAGGGATATCAGATACGCAGTATTTT. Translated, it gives CASSPRGTGISDTQYF.

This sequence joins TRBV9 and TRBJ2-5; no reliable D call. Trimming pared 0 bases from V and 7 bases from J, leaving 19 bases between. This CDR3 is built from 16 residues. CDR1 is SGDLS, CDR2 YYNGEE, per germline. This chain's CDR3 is CASSVGPLPHSGTQYF. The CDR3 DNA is TGTGCCAGCAGCGTAGGACCCCTACCCCATTCAGGGACCCAGTACTTC.

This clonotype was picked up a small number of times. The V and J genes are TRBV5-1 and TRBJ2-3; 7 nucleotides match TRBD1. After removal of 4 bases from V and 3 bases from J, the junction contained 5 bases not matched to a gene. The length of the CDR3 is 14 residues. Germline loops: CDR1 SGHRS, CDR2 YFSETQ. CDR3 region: CASSRGTATDTQYF. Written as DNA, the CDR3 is TGCGCCAGCAGCAGAGGGACAGCGACAGATACGCAGTATTTT.

The CDR3 is CSASGRAYNEQYF. CDR3 sequence (DNA): TGCAGTGCTAGCGGGAGGGCCTACAATGAGCAGTACTTC. The rearrangement links TRBV20-1 to TRBJ2-7; 8 bases are a match to TRBD2. This CDR3 spans 13 amino acids. Per germline, CDR1 DFQATT and CDR2 SNEGSKA (reference sequence). Trimming at V came to 3 bases and at J to 7 bases, leaving 8 bases not matched to a gene.

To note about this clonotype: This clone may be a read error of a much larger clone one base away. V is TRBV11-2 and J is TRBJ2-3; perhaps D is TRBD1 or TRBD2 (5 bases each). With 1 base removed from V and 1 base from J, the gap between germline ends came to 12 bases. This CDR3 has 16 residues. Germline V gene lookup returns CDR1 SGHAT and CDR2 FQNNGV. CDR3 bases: TGTGCCAGCAGCTTAGGTTGGGTGGGGGGCACAGATACGCAGTATTTT. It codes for CASSLGWVGGTDTQYF. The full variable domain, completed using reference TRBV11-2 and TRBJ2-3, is EAGVAQSPRYKIIEKRQSVAFWCNPISGHATLYWYQQILGQGPKLLIQFQNNGVVDDSQLPKDRFSAERLKGVDSTLKIQPAKLEDSAVYLCASSLGWVGGTDTQYFGPGTRLTVL.

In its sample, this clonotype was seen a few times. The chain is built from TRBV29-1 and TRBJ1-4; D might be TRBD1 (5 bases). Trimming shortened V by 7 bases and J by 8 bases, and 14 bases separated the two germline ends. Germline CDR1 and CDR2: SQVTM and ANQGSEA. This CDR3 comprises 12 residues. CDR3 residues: CSADSKEEKLFF. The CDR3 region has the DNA TGCAGCGCCGACAGTAAGGAGGAAAAACTGTTTTTT.

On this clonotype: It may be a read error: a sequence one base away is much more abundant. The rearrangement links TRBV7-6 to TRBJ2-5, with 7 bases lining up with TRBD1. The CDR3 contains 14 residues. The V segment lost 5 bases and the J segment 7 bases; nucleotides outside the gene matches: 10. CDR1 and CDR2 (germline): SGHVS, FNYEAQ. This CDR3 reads CASSPSGGRGTQYF. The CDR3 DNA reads TGTGCCAGCAGCCCCTCAGGGGGAAGAGGGACCCAGTACTTC.

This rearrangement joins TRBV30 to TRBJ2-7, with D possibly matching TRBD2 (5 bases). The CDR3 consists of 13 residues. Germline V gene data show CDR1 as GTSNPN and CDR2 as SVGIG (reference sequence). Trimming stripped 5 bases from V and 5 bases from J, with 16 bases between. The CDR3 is CAWFARVTDEQYF. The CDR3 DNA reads TGTGCCTGGTTTGCGAGGGTGACGGACGAGCAGTACTTC. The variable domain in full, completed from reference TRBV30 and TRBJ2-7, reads SQTIHQWPATLVQPVGSPLSLECTVEGTSNPNLYWYRQAAGRGLQLLFYSVGIGQISSEVPQNLSASRPQDRQFILSSKKLLLSDSGFYLCAWFARVTDEQYFGPGTRLTVT.

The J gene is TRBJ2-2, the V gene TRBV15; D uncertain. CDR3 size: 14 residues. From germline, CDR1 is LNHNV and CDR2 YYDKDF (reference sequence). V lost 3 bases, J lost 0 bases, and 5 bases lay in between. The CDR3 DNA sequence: TGTGCCACCAGCAGTGTTCCGAACACCGGGGAGCTGTTTTTT. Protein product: CATSSVPNTGELFF.

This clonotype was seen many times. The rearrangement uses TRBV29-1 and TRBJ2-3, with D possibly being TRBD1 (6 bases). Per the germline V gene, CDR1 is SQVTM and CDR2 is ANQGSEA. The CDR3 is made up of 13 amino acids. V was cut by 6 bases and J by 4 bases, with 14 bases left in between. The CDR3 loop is CSVALQGPDTQYF. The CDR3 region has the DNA TGCAGCGTCGCCTTACAGGGCCCAGATACGCAGTATTTT.